The T cell receptor (beta chain) described here comes from a study of T cell responses to AZD1222 COVID-19 vaccine. The method was immunoSEQ multiplex PCR; TCRdb's version includes in-frame clones alone and lacks a portion of them. Of roughly 140,000 clones listed, around 91% are singletons. The CDR3 consists of 20 residues. The V gene end was trimmed by 4 bases and the J gene end by 4 bases; junction bases not matched to a gene: 21. The germline gives CDR1 LGHDT, CDR2 YNNKEL (reference sequence). Study outcomes and limitations: Repertoires were obtained solely post-peak T cell response.

Note on this clone: Its antigen is unidentified.

The chain links TRBV3-1 (or the pseudogene TRBV3-2) to TRBJ2-5; 10 bases line up with TRBD2. The sequence derives from an adult in good health. The sample consisted of peripheral blood, taken on day 0 of AZD1222 vaccination. CDR3 DNA: TGTGCCAGCAGCCGCCCCTCGAACCCTCGGACTAGCGGAGGGGGAGAGACCCAGTACTTC. Amino acids: CASSRPSNPRTSGGGETQYF.